This TCR beta chain was identified during a study of CD4 T cells in relation to SARS-CoV-2 and coronaviruses. V dropped 5 bases and J dropped 7 bases, with 15 bases sitting between them. The CDR3 loop spans 13 amino acids. The unexposed donors gave CD4+ T cells in about 2011-2019, prior to COVID-19. CD4+ T cells were isolated from the cells after more than 8 days of culture. This clone was observed a few times. The target antigen is unknown. Repertoires were generated with immunoSEQ multiplex PCR, while TCRdb's copy carries only in-frame clones and drops some. The data show about 12,000 clones, 69% seen once.

This clonotype originated in a human donor in good health. J is TRBJ2-7 and V is TRBV12-3 or TRBV12-4, with D maybe TRBD2 (5 bases). Specimen: CD4+ T cells from PBMCs, cultured in vitro. CDR3 sequence: CASSRLASGEQYF. In DNA form, the CDR3 reads TGTGCCAGCAGTCGGCTAGCTAGTGGGGAGCAGTACTTC.